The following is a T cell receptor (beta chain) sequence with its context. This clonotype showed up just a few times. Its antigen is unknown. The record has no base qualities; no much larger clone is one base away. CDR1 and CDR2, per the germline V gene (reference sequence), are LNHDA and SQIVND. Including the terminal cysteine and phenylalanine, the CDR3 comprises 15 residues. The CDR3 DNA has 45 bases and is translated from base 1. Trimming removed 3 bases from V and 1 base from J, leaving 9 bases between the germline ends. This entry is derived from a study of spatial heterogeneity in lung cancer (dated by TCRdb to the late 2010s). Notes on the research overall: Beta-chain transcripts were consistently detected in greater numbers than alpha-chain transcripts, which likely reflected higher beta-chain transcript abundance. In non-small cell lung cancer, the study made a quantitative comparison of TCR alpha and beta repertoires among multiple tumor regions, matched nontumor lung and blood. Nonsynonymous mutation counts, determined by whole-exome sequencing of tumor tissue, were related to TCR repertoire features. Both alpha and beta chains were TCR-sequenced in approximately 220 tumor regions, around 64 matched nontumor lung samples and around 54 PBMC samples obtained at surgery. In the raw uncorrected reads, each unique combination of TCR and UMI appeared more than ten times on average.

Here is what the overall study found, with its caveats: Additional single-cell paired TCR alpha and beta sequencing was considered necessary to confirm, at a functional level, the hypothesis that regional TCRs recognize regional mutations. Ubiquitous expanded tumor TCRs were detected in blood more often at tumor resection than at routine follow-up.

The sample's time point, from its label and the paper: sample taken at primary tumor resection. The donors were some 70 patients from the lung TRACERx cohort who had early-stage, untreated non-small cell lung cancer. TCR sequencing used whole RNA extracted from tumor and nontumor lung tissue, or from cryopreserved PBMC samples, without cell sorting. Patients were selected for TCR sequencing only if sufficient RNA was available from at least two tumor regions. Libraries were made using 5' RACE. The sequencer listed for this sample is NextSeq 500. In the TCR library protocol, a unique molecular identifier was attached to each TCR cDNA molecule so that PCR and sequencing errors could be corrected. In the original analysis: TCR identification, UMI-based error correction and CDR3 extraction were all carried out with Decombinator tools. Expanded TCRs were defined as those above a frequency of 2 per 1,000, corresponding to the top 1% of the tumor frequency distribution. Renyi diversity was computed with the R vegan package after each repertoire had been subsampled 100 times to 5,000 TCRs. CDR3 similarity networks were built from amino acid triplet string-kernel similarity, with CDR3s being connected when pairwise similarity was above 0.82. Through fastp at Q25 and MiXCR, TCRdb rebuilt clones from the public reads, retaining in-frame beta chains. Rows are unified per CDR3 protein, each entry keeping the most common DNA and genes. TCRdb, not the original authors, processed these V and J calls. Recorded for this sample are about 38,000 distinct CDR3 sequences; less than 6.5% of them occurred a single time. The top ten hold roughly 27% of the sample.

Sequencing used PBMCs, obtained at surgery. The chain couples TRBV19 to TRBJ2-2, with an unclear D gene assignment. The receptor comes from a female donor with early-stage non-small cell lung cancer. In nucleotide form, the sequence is TGTGCCAGTAGTATCCCACCCGGGAACACCGGGGAGCTGTTTTTT. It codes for CASSIPPGNTGELFF.